Below are 12 T cell receptor beta chains sequenced from a single sample in a study of blood T cell repertoires in COVID-19. Using immunoSEQ multiplex PCR, the repertoire was profiled, and TCRdb retains in-frame clones only, with some absent. Of 150,000 to 200,000 clones in the sample, about nine tenths were seen once. Source material: peripheral blood. All receptors come from a man between 65 and 85 years old with acute or convalescent COVID-19.

This chain uses TRBV7-9 with TRBJ2-6; D gene ambiguous. In germline, CDR1 is SEHNR, CDR2 FQNEAQ (reference sequence). The CDR3 is made up of 15 amino acids. V lost 1 base and J 2 bases, leaving 6 bases between the germline ends. The CDR3 protein is CASSLVLPGANVLTF. CDR3 nucleotide sequence: TGTGCCAGCAGCTTAGTCCTCCCTGGGGCCAACGTCCTGACTTTC.

V and J are TRBV6-5 and TRBJ1-5, with a weak D call TRBD1 (5 bases). V was trimmed by 7 bases and J by 5 bases, leaving 12 bases between them. The CDR3 totals 13 residues. Germline loops: CDR1 MNHEY, CDR2 SVGAGI. Here the CDR3 DNA reads TGTGCCAGCAAAGAACAGGCTCATCAGCCCCAGCATTTT. It yields the protein CASKEQAHQPQHF.

The J gene is TRBJ2-1, the V gene TRBV27; 10 bases are a match to TRBD1. The CDR3 contains 14 residues. The ends lost 5 bases at V and 7 bases at J; junction bases unmatched: 5. CDR1 is MNHEY, CDR2 SMNVEV, per germline (reference sequence). CDR3: CASSHDRGRNEQFF. DNA of the CDR3: TGTGCCAGCAGTCACGACAGGGGGCGGAATGAGCAGTTCTTC.

V is TRBV7-9 and J is TRBJ1-5; D might be TRBD1 (6 bases). Trimming cost V 5 bases and J 5 bases, with 10 bases left between them. There are 13 residues in the CDR3. Looked up from germline, CDR1 is SEHNR and CDR2 is FQNEAQ (reference sequence). CDR3: CASSPGVYQPQHF. For the CDR3, the DNA is TGTGCCAGCAGCCCAGGGGTATATCAGCCCCAGCATTTT.

This clone was counted a single time. The chain combines TRBV18 with TRBJ2-3; 10 bases are shared with TRBD1. V was clipped by 6 bases and J by 3 bases; unmatched bases: 6. Germline-derived CDR1 and CDR2 are KGHSH and LQKENI. The CDR3 is made up of 15 amino acids. For the CDR3, the DNA is TGTGCCAGCTCCCCGACAGGGGGCGGGACAGATACGCAGTATTTT. Residues: CASSPTGGGTDTQYF.

The chain uses TRBV19 and TRBJ2-5, with D tentatively TRBD2 (6 bases). CDR1 is LNHDA, CDR2 SQIVND, per germline (reference sequence). This CDR3 spans 16 amino acids. Trimming stripped 3 bases from V and 5 bases from J, with 19 bases between. The CDR3 region has the DNA TGTGCCAGTAGTATCCAACTCGGACGGGGGTGGGAGACCCAGTACTTC. Translating it yields CASSIQLGRGWETQYF.

V gene TRBV6-5 combines with J gene TRBJ1-2, with TRBD1 matching 8 bases. CDR3 length equals 15 residues. Germline CDR1 reads MNHEY; CDR2 reads SVGAGI. The V segment lost 2 bases and the J segment 5 bases; nucleotides outside the gene matches: 7. CDR3 residues: CASSYPGQGVYGYTF. CDR3 nucleotides: TGTGCCAGCAGTTACCCCGGACAGGGAGTTTATGGCTACACCTTC.

The sample holds one count of this clone. The chain joins TRBV18 to TRBJ2-7, with D maybe TRBD1 (6 bases). Trimming took 6 bases from V and 2 from J, leaving 14 bases between them. Germline V gene lookup returns CDR1 KGHSH and CDR2 LQKENI. The CDR3 runs 14 residues. CDR3: CASSPRGLAYEQYF. DNA of the CDR3: TGTGCCAGCTCGCCCAGGGGCCTGGCCTACGAGCAGTACTTC.

J is TRBJ2-7 and V is TRBV9; 10 nucleotides agree with TRBD2. Germline V gene lookup returns CDR1 SGDLS and CDR2 YYNGEE. V shed 0 bases, J shed 6 bases, and the junction held 6 bases outside the gene matches. This CDR3 has 15 residues. The CDR3 nucleotides are TGTGCCAGCAGCGTAGACAGCGGGAGGGCCCTCGAGCAGTACTTC. Protein sequence: CASSVDSGRALEQYF.

The chain couples TRBV6-5 to TRBJ1-1; D is unclear. This CDR3 region has 14 residues. Trimming removed 2 bases from V and 4 bases from J, with 11 bases in between. Germline CDR1 is MNHEY and CDR2 is SVGAGI. CDR3 nucleotides: TGTGCCAGCAGTTACGAGAGCGCCCTCACTGAAGCTTTCTTT. It translates to CASSYESALTEAFF.

The gene calls are TRBV9 and TRBJ1-1; 7 bases are a match to TRBD1. The CDR3 length is 14 residues. Trimming cost V 0 bases and J 7 bases; bases outside gene matches: 6. The germline V gene encodes CDR1 SGDLS and CDR2 YYNGEE. CDR3 sequence reads: CASSVVGRTGEAFF. CDR3 DNA sequence: TGTGCCAGCAGCGTAGTCGGCAGGACAGGTGAAGCTTTCTTT.

The chain is built from TRBV5-1 and TRBJ2-5; D is possibly TRBD2 (5 bases). This CDR3 region has 12 residues. Trimming pared 2 bases from V and 4 bases from J, leaving 6 bases between. Germline V CDR1 and CDR2: SGHRS, YFSETQ. The CDR3 DNA is TGCGCCAGCAGCTTTGGGAGAGAGACCCAGTACTTC. It encodes CASSFGRETQYF.